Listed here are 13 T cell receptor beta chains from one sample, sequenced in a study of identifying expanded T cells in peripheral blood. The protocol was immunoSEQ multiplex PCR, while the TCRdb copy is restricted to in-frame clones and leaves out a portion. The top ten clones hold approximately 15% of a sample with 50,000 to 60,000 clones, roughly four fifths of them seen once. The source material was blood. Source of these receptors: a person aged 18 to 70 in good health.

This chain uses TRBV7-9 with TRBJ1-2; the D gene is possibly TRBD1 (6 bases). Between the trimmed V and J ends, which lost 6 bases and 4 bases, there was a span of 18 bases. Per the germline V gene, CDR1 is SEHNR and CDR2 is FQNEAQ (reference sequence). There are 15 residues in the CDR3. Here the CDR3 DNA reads TGTGCCAGCAGAGGTGGATTGGGGGGCGCCTATGGCTACACCTTC. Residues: CASRGGLGGAYGYTF. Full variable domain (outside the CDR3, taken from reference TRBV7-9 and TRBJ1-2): DTGVSQNPRHKITKRGQNVTFRCDPISEHNRLYWYRQTLGQGPEFLTYFQNEAQLEKSRLLSDRFSAERPKGSFSTLEIQRTEQGDSAMYLCASRGGLGGAYGYTFGSGTRLTVV.

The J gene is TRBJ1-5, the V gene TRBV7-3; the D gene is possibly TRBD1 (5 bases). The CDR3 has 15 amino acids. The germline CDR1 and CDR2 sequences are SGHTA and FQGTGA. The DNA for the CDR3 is TGTGACGAGACCGGGACGGACTATAGCAATCAGCCCCAGCATTTT. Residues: CDETGTDYSNQPQHF.

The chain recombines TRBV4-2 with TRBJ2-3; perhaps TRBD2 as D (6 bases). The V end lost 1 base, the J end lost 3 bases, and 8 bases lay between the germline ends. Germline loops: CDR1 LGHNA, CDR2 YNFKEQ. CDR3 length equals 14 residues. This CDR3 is CASSQGGGTDTQYF. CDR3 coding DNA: TGTGCCAGCAGCCAAGGTGGGGGGACAGATACGCAGTATTTT.

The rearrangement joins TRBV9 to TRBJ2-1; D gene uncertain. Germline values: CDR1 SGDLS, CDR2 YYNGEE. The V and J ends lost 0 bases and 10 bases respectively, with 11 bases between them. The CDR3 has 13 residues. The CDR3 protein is CASSVADGREQFF. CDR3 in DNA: TGTGCCAGCAGCGTAGCTGACGGAAGGGAGCAGTTCTTC.

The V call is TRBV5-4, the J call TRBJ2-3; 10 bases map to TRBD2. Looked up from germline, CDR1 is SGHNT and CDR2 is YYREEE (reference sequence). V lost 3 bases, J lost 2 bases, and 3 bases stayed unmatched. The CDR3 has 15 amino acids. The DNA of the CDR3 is TGTGCCAGCAGCTCACTAGCGGGAACCACAGATACGCAGTATTTT. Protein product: CASSSLAGTTDTQYF.

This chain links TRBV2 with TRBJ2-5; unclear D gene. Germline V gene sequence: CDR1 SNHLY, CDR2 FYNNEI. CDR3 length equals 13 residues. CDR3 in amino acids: CAAKRSFQETQYF. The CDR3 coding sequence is TGTGCAGCTAAACGGAGCTTCCAAGAGACCCAGTACTTC. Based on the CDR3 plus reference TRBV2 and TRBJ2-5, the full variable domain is EPEVTQTPSHQVTQMGQEVILRCVPISNHLYFYWYRQILGQKVEFLVSFYNNEISEKSEIFDDQFSVERPDGSNFTLKIRSTKLEDSAMYFCAAKRSFQETQYFGPGTRLLVL.

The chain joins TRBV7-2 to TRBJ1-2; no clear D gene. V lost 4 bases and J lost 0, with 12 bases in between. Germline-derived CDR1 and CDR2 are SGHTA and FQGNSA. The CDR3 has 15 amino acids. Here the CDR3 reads CASSSRHFANYGYTF. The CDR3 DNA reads TGTGCCAGCAGCTCCCGACATTTCGCTAACTATGGCTACACCTTC. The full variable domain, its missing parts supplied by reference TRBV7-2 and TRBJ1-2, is GAGVSQSPSNKVTEKGKDVELRCDPISGHTALYWYRQSLGQGLEFLIYFQGNSAPDKSGLPSDRFSAERTGGSVSTLTIQRTQQEDSAVYLCASSSRHFANYGYTFGSGTRLTVV.

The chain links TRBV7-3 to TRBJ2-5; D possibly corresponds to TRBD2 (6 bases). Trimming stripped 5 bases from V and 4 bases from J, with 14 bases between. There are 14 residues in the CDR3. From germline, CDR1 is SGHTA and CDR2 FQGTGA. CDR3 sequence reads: CASSPSLGGETQYF. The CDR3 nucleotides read TGTGCCAGCAGCCCGTCACTGGGGGGAGAGACCCAGTACTTC.

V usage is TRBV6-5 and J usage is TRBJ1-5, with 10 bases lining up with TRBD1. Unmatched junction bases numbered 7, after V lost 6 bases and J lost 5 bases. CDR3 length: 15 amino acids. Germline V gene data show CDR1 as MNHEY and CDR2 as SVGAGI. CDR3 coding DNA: TGTGCCAGCAGCTCGGACAGGGGGAGGGATCAGCCCCAGCATTTT. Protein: CASSSDRGRDQPQHF.

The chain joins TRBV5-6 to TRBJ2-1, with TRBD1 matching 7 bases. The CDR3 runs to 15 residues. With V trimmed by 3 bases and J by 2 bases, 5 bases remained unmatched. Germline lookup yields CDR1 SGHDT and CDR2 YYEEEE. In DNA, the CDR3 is TGTGCCAGCAGCTGGGGGACAGAGACCTACAATGAGCAGTTCTTC. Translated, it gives CASSWGTETYNEQFF.

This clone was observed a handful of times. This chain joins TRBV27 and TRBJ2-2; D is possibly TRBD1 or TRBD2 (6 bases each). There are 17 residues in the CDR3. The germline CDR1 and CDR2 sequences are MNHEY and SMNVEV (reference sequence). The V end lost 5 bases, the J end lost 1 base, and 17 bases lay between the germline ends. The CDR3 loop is CASSPRGGLVNTGELFF. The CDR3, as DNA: TGTGCCAGCAGTCCCAGAGGGGGGCTAGTGAACACCGGGGAGCTGTTTTTT.

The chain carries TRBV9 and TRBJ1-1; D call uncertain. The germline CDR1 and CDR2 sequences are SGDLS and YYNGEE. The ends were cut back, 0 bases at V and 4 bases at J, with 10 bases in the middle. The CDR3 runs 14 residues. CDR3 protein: CASSVGPKFTEAFF. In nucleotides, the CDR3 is TGTGCCAGCAGCGTAGGCCCCAAGTTCACTGAAGCTTTCTTT.

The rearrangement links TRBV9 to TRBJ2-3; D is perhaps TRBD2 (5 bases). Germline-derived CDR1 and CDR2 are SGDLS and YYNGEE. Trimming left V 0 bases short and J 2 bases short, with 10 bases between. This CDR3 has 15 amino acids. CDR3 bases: TGTGCCAGCAGCGTAGGAGGGTCTCTCACAGATACGCAGTATTTT. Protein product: CASSVGGSLTDTQYF.